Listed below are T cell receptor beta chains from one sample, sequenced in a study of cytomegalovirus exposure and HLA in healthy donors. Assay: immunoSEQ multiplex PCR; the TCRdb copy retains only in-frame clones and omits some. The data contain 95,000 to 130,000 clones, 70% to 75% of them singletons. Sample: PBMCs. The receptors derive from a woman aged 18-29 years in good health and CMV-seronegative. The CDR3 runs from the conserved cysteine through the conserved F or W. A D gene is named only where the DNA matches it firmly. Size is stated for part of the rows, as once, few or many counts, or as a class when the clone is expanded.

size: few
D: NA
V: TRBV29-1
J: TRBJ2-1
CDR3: CSVSTSGSRGEEQFF
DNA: TGCAGCGTTAGTACTAGTGGGTCGAGAGGTGAAGAGCAGTTCTTC

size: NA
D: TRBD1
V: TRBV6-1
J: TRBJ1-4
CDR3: CASSEGQGWEKLFF
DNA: TGTGCCAGCAGTGAGGGACAGGGTTGGGAAAAACTGTTTTTT

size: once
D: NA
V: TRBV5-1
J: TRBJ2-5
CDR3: CASSLAGKKETQYF
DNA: TGCGCCAGCAGCTTGGCAGGGAAGAAGGAGACCCAGTACTTC

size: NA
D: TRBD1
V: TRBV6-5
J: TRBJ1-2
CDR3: CASRTASGGEETF
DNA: TGTGCCAGCAGAACCGCCTCAGGGGGCGAAGAGACCTTC

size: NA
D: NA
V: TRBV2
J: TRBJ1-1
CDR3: CASSEERSTEAFF
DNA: TGTGCCAGCAGTGAAGAGAGGAGCACTGAAGCTTTCTTT

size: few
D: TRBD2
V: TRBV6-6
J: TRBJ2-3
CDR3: CASSRTSLDNTQYF
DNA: TGTGCCAGCAGTCGGACTAGCCTTGACAATACGCAGTATTTT

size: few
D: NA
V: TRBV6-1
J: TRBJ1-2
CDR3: CASSRRGGDGYTF
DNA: TGTGCCAGCAGCCGGCGGGGGGGAGATGGCTACACCTTC

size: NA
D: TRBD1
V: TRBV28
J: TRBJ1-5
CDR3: CASSPDRALIPQHF
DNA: TGTGCCAGCAGTCCGGACAGGGCCCTAATACCCCAGCATTTT

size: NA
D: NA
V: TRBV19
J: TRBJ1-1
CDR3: CASNRGPEAFF
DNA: TGTGCCAGTAACCGGGGTCCTGAAGCTTTCTTT

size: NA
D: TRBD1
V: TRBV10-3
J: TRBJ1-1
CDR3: CAISGTGLEAFF
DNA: TGTGCCATCAGTGGGACAGGGCTTGAAGCTTTCTTT

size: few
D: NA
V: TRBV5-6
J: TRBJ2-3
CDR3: CASSLFSGLDTQYF
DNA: TGTGCCAGCAGCTTGTTTTCGGGTCTGGATACGCAGTATTTT

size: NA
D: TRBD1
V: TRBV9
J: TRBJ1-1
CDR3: CASRGQGVGTEAFF
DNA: TGTGCCAGCAGGGGACAGGGGGTAGGGACTGAAGCTTTCTTT

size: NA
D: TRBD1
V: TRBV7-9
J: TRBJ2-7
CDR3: CASSSVDRAYSYEQYF
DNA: TGTGCCAGCAGCTCAGTAGACAGGGCCTACTCCTACGAGCAGTACTTC

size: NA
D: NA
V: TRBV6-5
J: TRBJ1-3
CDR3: CASSSAAGNTIYF
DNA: TGTGCCAGCAGTTCCGCGGCAGGAAACACCATATATTTT

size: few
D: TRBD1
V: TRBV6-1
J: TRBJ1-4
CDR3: CASNAGTGNEKLFF
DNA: TGTGCCAGCAATGCAGGGACAGGGAATGAAAAACTGTTTTTT

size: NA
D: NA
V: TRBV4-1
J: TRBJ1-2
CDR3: CASSQDFEENYGYTF
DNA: TGCGCCAGCAGCCAAGATTTTGAGGAGAACTATGGCTACACCTTC

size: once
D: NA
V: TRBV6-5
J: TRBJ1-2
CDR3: CASSRSGVDGYTF
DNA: TGTGCCAGCAGCCGCTCGGGGGTGGATGGCTACACCTTC

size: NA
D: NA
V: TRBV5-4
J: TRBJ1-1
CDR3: CASTWTGGTEAFF
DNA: TGTGCCAGCACCTGGACGGGAGGCACTGAAGCTTTCTTT

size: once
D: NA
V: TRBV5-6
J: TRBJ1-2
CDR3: CASSAGRGGKDGYTF
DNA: TGTGCCAGCAGCGCGGGTAGGGGGGGTAAGGATGGCTACACCTTC

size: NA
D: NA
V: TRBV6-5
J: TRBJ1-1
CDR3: CASSSPLDTEAFF
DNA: TGTGCCAGCAGCTCACCACTTGACACTGAAGCTTTCTTT

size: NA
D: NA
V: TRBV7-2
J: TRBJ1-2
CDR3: CASSPTGTNYGYTF
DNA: TGTGCCAGCAGCCCCACCGGGACAAACTATGGCTACACCTTC

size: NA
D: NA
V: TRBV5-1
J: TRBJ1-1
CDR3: CASSLAQVGSTEAFF
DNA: TGCGCCAGCAGCTTGGCCCAGGTCGGGAGCACTGAAGCTTTCTTT

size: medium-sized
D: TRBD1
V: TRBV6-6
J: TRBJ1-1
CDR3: CASRGQWSGTTEAFF
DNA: TGTGCCAGCAGGGGACAGTGGTCAGGTACCACTGAAGCTTTCTTT

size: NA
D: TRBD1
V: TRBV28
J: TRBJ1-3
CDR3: CASSFHTGVNTIYF
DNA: TGTGCCAGCAGTTTCCATACAGGGGTAAACACCATATATTTT

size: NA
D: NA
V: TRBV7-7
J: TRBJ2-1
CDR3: CASSPSSYNEQFF
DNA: TGTGCTAGCAGCCCGAGCTCCTACAATGAGCAGTTCTTC

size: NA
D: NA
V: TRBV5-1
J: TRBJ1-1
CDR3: CASSLVSNTEAFF
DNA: TGCGCCAGCAGCTTGGTCTCGAACACTGAAGCTTTCTTT

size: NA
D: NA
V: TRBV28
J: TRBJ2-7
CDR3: CASRLSRGLGEQYF
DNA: TGTGCCAGCAGGTTGTCCAGGGGTCTCGGCGAGCAGTACTTC

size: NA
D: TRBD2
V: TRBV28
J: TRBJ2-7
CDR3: CASGRTSVSYEQYF
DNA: TGTGCCAGCGGGCGGACTAGCGTCTCCTACGAGCAGTACTTC

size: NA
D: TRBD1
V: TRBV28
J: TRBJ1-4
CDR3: CASSLVPTGGNEKLFF
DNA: TGTGCCAGCAGTTTGGTTCCAACAGGGGGTAATGAAAAACTGTTTTTT

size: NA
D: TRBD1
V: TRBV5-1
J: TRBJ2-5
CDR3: CASSLRGQGETQYF
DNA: TGCGCCAGCAGCTTGCGGGGACAGGGGGAGACCCAGTACTTC

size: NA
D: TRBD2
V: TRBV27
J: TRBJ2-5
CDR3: CASSLSSGGPGTQYF
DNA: TGTGCCAGCAGTTTATCCAGCGGGGGACCAGGGACCCAGTACTTC

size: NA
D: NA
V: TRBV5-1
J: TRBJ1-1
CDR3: CASSLSRNTEAFF
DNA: TGCGCCAGCAGTTTGTCGAGGAACACTGAAGCTTTCTTT

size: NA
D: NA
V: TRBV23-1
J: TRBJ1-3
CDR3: CASSPHGQMLPGNTIYF
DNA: TGCGCCAGCAGTCCCCACGGACAGATGCTTCCTGGAAACACCATATATTTT

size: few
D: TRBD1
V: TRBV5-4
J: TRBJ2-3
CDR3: CASSRDRSSTDTQYF
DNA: TGTGCCAGCAGCCGGGACAGGAGTAGCACAGATACGCAGTATTTT

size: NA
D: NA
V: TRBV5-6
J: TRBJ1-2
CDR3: CASDALGRSYGYTF
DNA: TGTGCCAGCGACGCTCTGGGGCGTAGTTATGGCTACACCTTC

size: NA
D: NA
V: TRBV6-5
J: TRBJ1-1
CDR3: CASSSPGQNTEAFF
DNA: TGTGCCAGCAGTTCTCCGGGACAGAACACTGAAGCTTTCTTT

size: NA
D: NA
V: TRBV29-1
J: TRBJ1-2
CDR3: CSVRDDGYGYTF
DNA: TGCAGCGTCAGGGATGATGGCTATGGCTACACCTTC

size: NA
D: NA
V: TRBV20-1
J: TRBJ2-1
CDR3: CSAISHNEQFF
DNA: TGCAGTGCTATCTCTCACAATGAGCAGTTCTTC

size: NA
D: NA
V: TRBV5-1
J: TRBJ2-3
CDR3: CASSLRPRGYSADTQYF
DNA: TGCGCCAGCAGCTTACGACCAAGGGGATACTCGGCAGATACGCAGTATTTT

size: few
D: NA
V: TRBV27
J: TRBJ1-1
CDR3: CASNKWGETNTEAFF
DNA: TGTGCCAGCAACAAATGGGGGGAAACGAACACTGAAGCTTTCTTT

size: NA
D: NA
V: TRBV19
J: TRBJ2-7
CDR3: CASSLTGNYEQYF
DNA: TGTGCCAGTAGTCTCACGGGAAACTACGAGCAGTACTTC

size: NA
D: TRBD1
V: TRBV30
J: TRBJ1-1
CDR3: CAWSPAGGFGTEAFF
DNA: TGTGCCTGGAGTCCGGCAGGGGGCTTTGGCACTGAAGCTTTCTTT

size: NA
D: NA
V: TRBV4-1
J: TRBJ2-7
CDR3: CASSQEETGLYEQYF
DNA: TGCGCCAGCAGCCAAGAAGAGACAGGACTCTACGAGCAGTACTTC

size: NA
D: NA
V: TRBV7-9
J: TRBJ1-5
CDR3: CASSFEVNMASNQPQHF
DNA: TGTGCCAGCAGCTTCGAGGTTAATATGGCTAGCAATCAGCCCCAGCATTTT

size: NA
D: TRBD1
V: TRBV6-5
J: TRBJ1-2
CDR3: CASSHRGNGYTF
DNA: TGTGCCAGCAGTCACAGGGGGAATGGCTACACCTTC

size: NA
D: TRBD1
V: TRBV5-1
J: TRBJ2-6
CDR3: CASSRAADRASGANVLTF
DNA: TGCGCCAGCTCCCGGGCGGCGGACAGGGCTTCTGGGGCCAACGTCCTGACTTTC

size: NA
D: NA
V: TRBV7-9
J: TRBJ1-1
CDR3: CASSFLGIAEAFF
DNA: TGTGCCAGCAGCTTCCTAGGCATCGCTGAAGCTTTCTTT

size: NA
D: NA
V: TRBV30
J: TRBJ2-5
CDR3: CALAVGGTETQYF
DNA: TGTGCCTTGGCCGTGGGGGGAACCGAGACCCAGTACTTC

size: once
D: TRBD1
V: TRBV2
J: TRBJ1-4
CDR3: CASREQGVGEKLFF
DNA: TGTGCCAGCAGGGAGCAGGGGGTGGGTGAAAAACTGTTTTTT

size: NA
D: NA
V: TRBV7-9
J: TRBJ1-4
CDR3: CASSLDGTHNEKLFF
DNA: TGTGCCAGCAGCTTAGATGGGACACATAATGAAAAACTGTTTTTT

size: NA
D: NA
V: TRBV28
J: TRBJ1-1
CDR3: CASIRQNTEAFF
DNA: TGTGCCAGCATAAGACAGAACACTGAAGCTTTCTTT